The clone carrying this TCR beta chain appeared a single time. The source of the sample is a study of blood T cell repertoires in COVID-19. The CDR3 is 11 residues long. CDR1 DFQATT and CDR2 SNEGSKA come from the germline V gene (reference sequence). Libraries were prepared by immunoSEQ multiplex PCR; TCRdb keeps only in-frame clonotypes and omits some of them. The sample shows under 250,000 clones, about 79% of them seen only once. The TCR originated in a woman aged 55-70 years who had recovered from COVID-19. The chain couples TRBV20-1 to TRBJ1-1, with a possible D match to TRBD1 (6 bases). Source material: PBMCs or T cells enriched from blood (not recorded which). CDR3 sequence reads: CSAIPGQEAFF. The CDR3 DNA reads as TGCAGCGCGATCCCAGGACAGGAAGCTTTCTTT.